This section outlines one T cell receptor beta chain sequence together with its context. cDNA came from about 0.46 to 1 ug RNA primed by random hexamers. TCRdb ran MiXCR on the immunoSEQ multiplex PCR reads and lists one entry per CDR3 protein. The sample has about 53,000 distinct CDR3 sequences, just under 95% seen once. This entry belongs to a study of CD8 T cells in Susac syndrome. CDR1 and CDR2 (germline): SQVTM, ANQGSEA. The CDR3 covers 13 residues. V lost 1 base to trimming and J lost 2 bases, with 9 bases between them. The sample was CD8+ T cells from PBMCs. The sequence derives from a human donor with Susac syndrome. The J gene is TRBJ2-7, the V gene TRBV29-1; D is uncertain. The DNA of the CDR3 is TGCAGCGTTGAAGCGACGGAAACCTACGAGCAGTACTTC. It yields the protein CSVEATETYEQYF.